This paragraph covers one T cell receptor (beta chain) sequence. The assay was immunoSEQ multiplex PCR, and TCRdb's table has in-frame clones only and misses some. Found here are about 280,000 clones, about 89% of them singletons; the top ten hold roughly 2.3%. The entry originates in a study of blood T cell repertoires in COVID-19. Study context: From the United States, Italy and Spain came samples of acute and convalescent COVID-19.

The sequenced sample consisted of peripheral blood. This TCR derives from a man in his fifties or sixties with acute or convalescent COVID-19.

CDR3 residues: CASSTGFDYGYTF. CDR3 coding DNA: TGTGCCAGCAGCACAGGGTTTGACTATGGCTACACCTTC. The chain is built from TRBV6-5 and TRBJ1-2; possible D gene TRBD1, 6 bases. Germline V gene lookup returns CDR1 MNHEY and CDR2 SVGAGI. V gave up 6 bases and J gave up 3 bases, with 11 bases separating them. The length of the CDR3 is 13 residues.